These T cell receptor beta chains were read from a single sample in a study of shared clonotypes between healthy human individuals. Here immunoSEQ multiplex PCR was the method, and the copy in TCRdb shows in-frame clones only, minus some. The table records 1.6 million or so clones, approximately 98.5% of them present only once. The sequencing input was naive CD4+ T cells sorted from blood. These receptors were obtained from a man under 40 in good health. Each CDR3 is given with its conserved first and last residue. The D gene is left open where the match is weak. Size tells how often a clone was seen (once, few, many) or the class of an expanded clone, and some rows leave it out.

d_gene | j_gene | abundance | v_gene | CDR3nt | CDR3aa
TRBD1 | TRBJ2-7 | . | TRBV28 | TGTGCCAGCACCGTTATGGCCGGGACAGGGAGGAGCTACGAGCAGTACTTC | CASTVMAGTGRSYEQYF
TRBD2 | TRBJ2-7 | . | TRBV28 | TGTGCCAGCAGTTTCTGGCTAGCGGTCGACTACGAGCAGTACTTC | CASSFWLAVDYEQYF
. | TRBJ2-7 | . | TRBV7-6 | TGTGCCAGCAGCTTAGGATCAGCGGGTAGCTGGGGCGAGCAGTACTTC | CASSLGSAGSWGEQYF
TRBD1 | TRBJ2-7 | . | TRBV19 | TGTGCCAGTAGATGGGACAGTAGCTCCTACGAGCAGTACTTC | CASRWDSSSYEQYF
TRBD2 | TRBJ2-2 | . | TRBV9 | TGTGCCAGCAGCGTATCCTTGACTAGCGCCAAATACGGGGACACCGGGGAGCTGTTTTTT | CASSVSLTSAKYGDTGELFF
. | TRBJ2-5 | once | TRBV29-1 | TGCAGCGTTGCTAAGGGGGAAGAGACCCAGTACTTC | CSVAKGEETQYF
. | TRBJ2-2 | . | TRBV29-1 | TGCAGCGTGAAGGTCAACACCGGGGAGCTGTTTTTT | CSVKVNTGELFF
. | TRBJ2-3 | few | TRBV18 | TGTGCCAGCTCACCAATAGATACGCAGTATTTT | CASSPIDTQYF
. | TRBJ2-6 | once | TRBV19 | TGTGCCAGTAGTCGGTCGCAGAGGCCCTTCAACGTCCTGACTTTC | CASSRSQRPFNVLTF
TRBD2 | TRBJ2-6 | . | TRBV25-1 | TGTGCCAGTAGACTAGCGGGAGGCCGGGGGGCCAACGTCCTGACTTTC | CASRLAGGRGANVLTF